These 28 T cell receptor beta chains came from one sample sequenced in a study of blood T cells in healthy people across ages. Through a sample-barcoded 5' primer and a J-beta primer mix, a second PCR was run for roughly 6 to 12 cycles. MiXCR was run by TCRdb on the 5' RACE reads, yielding one entry per CDR3 protein. Among approximately 810,000 distinct CDR3 sequences listed, more than 25% were seen once. Source material: blood. All receptors derive from an elderly woman in good health.

Points on this clonotype: A read error may account for a junction end that differs from germline. V gene TRBV7-2 combines with J gene TRBJ1-4; D uncertain. In germline, CDR1 is SGHTA, CDR2 FQGNSA. The CDR3 is made up of 15 amino acids. The CDR3 DNA reads as TGTGCCAGCAGCCCCTCGAGCGCAACTAATGGAAAACTGTTTTTT. It specifies CASSPSSATNGKLFF.

The genes are TRBV29-1 and TRBJ2-4; no firm D call. The CDR3 totals 12 residues. Germline-derived CDR1 and CDR2 are SQVTM and ANQGSEA. Trimming removed 5 bases at V and 2 bases at J, with 7 bases between. CDR3 in DNA: TGCAGCGTTAGTAGTCCCAAAAACATTCAGTACTTC. Encoded protein: CSVSSPKNIQYF.

The J gene is TRBJ2-7, the V gene TRBV14; D unclear. V was cut by 0 bases and J by 6 bases, with 9 bases left in between. Germline assignment: CDR1 SGHDN and CDR2 FVKESK. The CDR3 contains 13 residues. In DNA form, the CDR3 reads TGTGCCAGCAGCCAAGATCGGGCTAGCGAGCAGTACTTC. Residues: CASSQDRASEQYF.

The rearrangement links TRBV5-1 to TRBJ2-5; the D gene is possibly TRBD2 (7 bases). The germline V gene has CDR1 SGHRS and CDR2 YFSETQ. CDR3 length: 15 residues. V was cut by 2 bases and J by 1 base, with 12 bases left in between. CDR3 DNA: TGCGCCAGCAGCTTTAGGGGGGGGGTCCAAGAGACCCAGTACTTC. It yields the protein CASSFRGGVQETQYF.

This clonotype was seen many times. The chain recombines TRBV20-1 with TRBJ2-5; D is undetermined. Trimming removed 3 bases at V and 2 bases at J, with 10 bases between. The CDR3 sequence is 13 residues long. Germline CDR1 DFQATT, CDR2 SNEGSKA (reference sequence). The CDR3 loop reads CSARGNTQETQYF. DNA for the CDR3: TGCAGTGCTAGGGGGAATACACAAGAGACCCAGTACTTC.

This clonotype showed up many times. The J gene is TRBJ1-2, the V gene TRBV28, with D possibly TRBD1 on 5 matching bases. The germline V gene has CDR1 MDHEN and CDR2 SYDVKM. The CDR3 sequence is 15 residues long. V lost 2 bases and J lost 4, with 14 bases in between. The DNA of the CDR3 is TGTGCCAGCAGTTTACAGGGAGAAGCTCGCTATGGCTACACCTTC. Its protein product is CASSLQGEARYGYTF.

Many counts were recorded for this clonotype. This rearrangement joins TRBV6-1 to TRBJ1-2, with D uncertain. CDR3 length: 14 residues. Germline loops: CDR1 MNHNS, CDR2 SASEGT. Trimming shortened V by 7 bases and J by 5 bases, and 17 bases separated the two germline ends. The CDR3 spells CASKVLTAGYGYTF. The CDR3 region has the DNA TGTGCCAGCAAGGTCCTCACCGCGGGATATGGCTACACCTTC.

This clonotype showed up many times. The DNA of the CDR3 is TGTGCCATCCGCGCCGGGACGTCAAAGCAAGAGACCCAGTACTTC. Amino acid sequence: CAIRAGTSKQETQYF. The rearrangement joins TRBV10-3 to TRBJ2-5; perhaps D is TRBD1 or TRBD2 (5 bases each). Germline CDR1 reads ENHRY; CDR2 reads SYGVKD. Trimming removed 8 bases at V and 2 bases at J, with 18 bases between. The CDR3 consists of 15 residues.

This clonotype was detected many times. The chain employs TRBV12-3 or TRBV12-4 and TRBJ2-3; no reliable D call. The CDR3 is 12 amino acids. Trimming cost V 4 bases and J 7 bases, with 9 bases left between them. The CDR3 loop is CASSSSRNTQYF. CDR3 nucleotides: TGTGCCAGCAGTTCCTCACGGAATACGCAGTATTTT.

The chain joins TRBV7-3 to TRBJ2-1; D possibly corresponds to TRBD1 (7 bases). With 2 bases removed from V and 6 bases from J, the gap between germline ends came to 20 bases. Germline V gene lookup returns CDR1 SGHTA and CDR2 FQGTGA. The CDR3 has 17 amino acids. For the CDR3, the DNA is TGTGCCAGCAGCTTATTAGGAGGGGGCGATTATGGCAATGAGCAGTTCTTC. Protein product: CASSLLGGGDYGNEQFF.

The chain is built from TRBV2 and TRBJ2-5; 8 bases match TRBD1. CDR3 length: 12 residues. V trimming: 0 bases; J trimming: 11 bases; junction bases outside the gene matches: 2. The germline gives CDR1 SNHLY, CDR2 FYNNEI. The CDR3 loop reads CASSEATGGQYF. In nucleotides, the CDR3 is TGTGCCAGCAGTGAAGCCACAGGGGGGCAGTACTTC.

Concerning this clonotype: A single base separates this from a much larger clone, so it may be a read error. The V and J genes are TRBV20-1 and TRBJ2-5, with D perhaps being TRBD1 or TRBD2 (5 bases each). The V gene lost 6 bases and the J gene lost 7 bases, with 12 bases spanning the gap. The CDR3 contains 11 residues. Germline loops: CDR1 DFQATT, CDR2 SNEGSKA (reference sequence). Here the CDR3 reads CSAADGGTQYF. The CDR3, as DNA: TGCAGTGCAGCGGATGGGGGGACCCAGTACTTC.

This clonotype was counted many times. The CDR3 is CASSLVRWKESNYGYTF. The DNA of the CDR3 is TGTGCCAGCAGCTTAGTGAGGTGGAAGGAATCTAACTATGGCTACACCTTC. The chain combines TRBV7-2 with TRBJ1-2; D ambiguous. V gave up 1 base and J gave up 0 bases, with 15 bases separating them. This CDR3 has 17 residues. Germline V gene data show CDR1 as SGHTA and CDR2 as FQGNSA.

This chain connects TRBV7-8 to TRBJ1-5; D is unclear. V lost 4 bases, J lost 5 bases, and 9 bases lay in between. There are 13 residues in the CDR3. Looked up from germline, CDR1 is SGHVS and CDR2 is FQNEAQ. CDR3 nucleotide sequence: TGTGCCAGCAGCTCACAGATGGATCAGCCCCAGCATTTT. Its translation: CASSSQMDQPQHF.

Comment on this clonotype: At one end, the junction sequence differs from germline, possibly due to a read error. The J gene is TRBJ1-4, the V gene TRBV6-1; 9 bases map to TRBD1. CDR1 and CDR2 from the germline V gene are MNHNS and SASEGT. The CDR3 has 17 amino acids. The CDR3 loop reads CASSETGTGSAKEKLFF. The CDR3 nucleotides are TGTGCCAGCAGCGAAACCGGGACAGGGAGCGCTAAAGAAAAACTGTTTTTT.

Many counts were recorded for this clonotype. An end of the junction differs from the germline gene, which may be a read error. This chain uses TRBV12-5 with TRBJ2-7, with D possibly TRBD1 on 5 matching bases. Germline-derived CDR1 and CDR2 are LGHNT and FRNRAP. The CDR3 extends over 13 amino acids. CDR3 in amino acids: CASGLGPTYEQYF. For the CDR3, the DNA is TGTGCTAGTGGGTTGGGGCCGACCTACGAGCAGTACTTC.

This clonotype was counted many times. The V and J genes are TRBV5-1 and TRBJ1-1, with D possibly matching TRBD1 (6 bases). This CDR3 is 16 amino acids long. The V end was cut by 4 bases, the J end by 1 base, with 17 bases between. Germline lookup yields CDR1 SGHRS and CDR2 YFSETQ. The CDR3 loop is CASSVARGPQNTEAFF. CDR3 DNA sequence: TGCGCCAGCAGCGTCGCCAGGGGTCCCCAGAACACTGAAGCTTTCTTT.

This clonotype showed up many times. This chain uses TRBV29-1 with TRBJ1-2; TRBD1 might be the D (5 bases). The V end lost 0 bases, the J end lost 8 bases, and 10 bases lay between the germline ends. Germline CDR1 is SQVTM and CDR2 is ANQGSEA. The CDR3 runs 12 residues. This chain's CDR3 is CSVEDLRGGYTF. CDR3 nucleotide sequence: TGCAGCGTTGAAGATCTAAGGGGAGGCTACACCTTC.

The chain combines TRBV4-2 with TRBJ2-2; 11 bases agree with TRBD2. This CDR3 is 18 amino acids long. V gave up 1 base and J gave up 5 bases; unmatched junction bases: 9. Germline-derived CDR1 and CDR2 are LGHNA and YNFKEQ. This chain's CDR3 is CASSQGGLAGGETGELFF. As DNA, the CDR3 is TGTGCCAGCAGCCAAGGAGGGCTAGCGGGGGGCGAGACCGGGGAGCTGTTTTTT.

The chain recombines TRBV7-6 with TRBJ1-1; possibly TRBD1 for D (6 bases). Germline-derived CDR1 and CDR2 are SGHVS and FNYEAQ. Trimming stripped 0 bases from V and 1 base from J, with 12 bases between. This CDR3 is 16 amino acids long. The CDR3 DNA sequence: TGTGCCAGCAGCTTAGCTATCGCAGGGGCGAACACTGAAGCTTTCTTT. Its translation is CASSLAIAGANTEAFF.

The chain uses TRBV5-6 and TRBJ1-4; possibly TRBD1 for D (5 bases). Looked up from germline, CDR1 is SGHDT and CDR2 is YYEEEE. The V end was cut by 4 bases, the J end by 0 bases, with 7 bases between. The CDR3 consists of 14 residues. The CDR3: CASSRQPTNEKLFF. The CDR3 coding sequence is TGTGCCAGCAGCAGACAGCCAACTAATGAAAAACTGTTTTTT.

Only a few counts were recorded for this clonotype. The chain joins TRBV5-1 to TRBJ1-2; 8 nucleotides agree with TRBD1. Germline loops: CDR1 SGHRS, CDR2 YFSETQ. The CDR3 spans 17 residues. The junction had 14 bases not matched to a gene; V was cut back by 4 bases and J by 3 bases. CDR3 loop: CASSARTITGGDYGYTF. The DNA of the CDR3 is TGCGCCAGCAGCGCACGTACGATTACAGGGGGTGACTATGGCTACACCTTC.

This clonotype was seen at least ten times. The chain couples TRBV7-9 to TRBJ2-2, with TRBD1 matching over 8 bases. Germline loops: CDR1 SEHNR, CDR2 FQNEAQ (reference sequence). J gave up 3 bases and V 2 bases, and 2 bases lay outside the gene matches. CDR3 length: 15 amino acids. Written as DNA, the CDR3 is TGTGCCAGCAGCTTACAGGGGGCATACACCGGGGAGCTGTTTTTT. Its translation is CASSLQGAYTGELFF.

Remarks on this clonotype: This may be a read error: a much more frequent sequence differs by one nucleotide. The genes are TRBV20-1 and TRBJ2-7; tentatively, D is TRBD1 or TRBD2 (5 bases each). This CDR3 has 14 residues. Germline CDR1 and CDR2: DFQATT and SNEGSKA (reference sequence). With 0 bases removed from V and 3 bases from J, the gap between germline ends came to 12 bases. CDR3 region: CSARDRTGGYEQYF. CDR3 sequence (DNA): TGCAGTGCTAGAGATAGGACTGGGGGCTACGAGCAGTACTTC.

The chain employs TRBV20-1 and TRBJ2-5, with D possibly TRBD2 on 6 matching bases. The germline gives CDR1 DFQATT, CDR2 SNEGSKA (reference sequence). The V end lost 1 base, the J end lost 2 bases, and 23 bases lay between the germline ends. There are 18 residues in the CDR3. The CDR3 DNA reads as TGCAGTGCTAGAGGACTTGGGTTGGGGGGACTTTATCAAGAGACCCAGTACTTC. Protein: CSARGLGLGGLYQETQYF.

This clonotype was detected many times. The chain has TRBV7-7 and TRBJ2-5, with TRBD1 as a possible D gene (7 bases). CDR3 length: 15 residues. With 6 bases removed from V and 1 base from J, the gap between germline ends came to 15 bases. Germline-derived CDR1 and CDR2 are SSHAT and FNYEAQ (reference sequence). The CDR3 region is CASSIQGGGQETQYF. The CDR3, as DNA: TGTGCCAGCAGTATCCAGGGGGGAGGCCAAGAGACCCAGTACTTC.

This clonotype showed up many times. V is TRBV25-1 and J is TRBJ1-2; D not certain. Germline V gene sequence: CDR1 MGHDK, CDR2 SYGVNS. This CDR3 has 14 amino acids. V lost 1 base to trimming and J lost 1 base, with 7 bases between them. This chain's CDR3 is CASSESLNNYGYTF. The CDR3 DNA is TGTGCCAGCAGTGAATCCCTAAATAACTATGGCTACACCTTC.

As for this clonotype: With a much larger clone just one base away, this may be a read error. This chain connects TRBV28 to TRBJ2-7; no definite D call. Germline V CDR1 and CDR2: MDHEN, SYDVKM. The length of the CDR3 is 13 residues. The CDR3 loop is CGSERGSSYEQYF. The CDR3 bases are TGTGGCAGCGAGCGTGGCAGCTCCTACGAGCAGTACTTC.